This section outlines one T cell receptor beta chain sequence together with its context. This clone's antigen is unknown. Base qualities were left out, and no much larger clone turns up one base away. This specimen belongs to a study of cytomegalovirus exposure and HLA in healthy donors (dated by TCRdb to about 2017). About the study as a whole: The 550 to 750 repertoires of the first cohort and the 95 to 150 validation repertoires were produced on the same platform, according to a later analysis. The study was designed to test whether signatures of past pathogen exposure could be identified by cataloging public T cell receptors. Along with the roughly 670-subject first cohort, a separate validation cohort of over 90 different subjects was used. The study combined high-throughput TCR immunosequencing, statistical association of individual TCRs with disease status, and machine learning to predict cytomegalovirus infection status.

The library was generated by the immunoSEQ multiplex PCR assay. Concerning the study's data processing: A statistical classification framework was developed to diagnose cytomegalovirus status using the catalog of TCR beta chain sequences. The clones in this table, taken by TCRdb from immuneACCESS, are in-frame only. Not every clone is retained; where verified, under half of the shortfall comes from an unresolved V gene, and the cause of the rest is unknown. The V and J calls and clone size come from that table; D and trimming were worked out from the DNA. The sample yields over 100,000 clones; 88% were counted once. Of the sample, about 6.3% is held by the ten largest clones. There are 16 amino acids in the CDR3, from cysteine to phenylalanine inclusive. CDR3 DNA is the only sequence kept; it has 48 bases, read in frame from the first base. Looking up the germline V gene yields CDR1 SGHNT and CDR2 YENEEA. V loses 1 base, J loses 0 bases, and the germline ends lie 11 bases apart.

Donors formed part of the validation cohort, which comprised 120 subjects and was distinct from the first cohort of fewer than 750 subjects. General study outcomes and caveats: The validation cohort had no HLA typing available for a later analysis, so co-occurrence within that cohort was assessed over all 130 or so repertoires. In the study, approximately 160 TCR beta chains were listed as associated with cytomegalovirus. In vitro tests confirmed that a few of the cytomegalovirus-associated TCR beta chains recognize cytomegalovirus antigens. In both the original and validation cohorts, the classifier was reported to diagnose cytomegalovirus status with high specificity and sensitivity. Subsequent analysis determined that TCRs grouped into clusters in the first cohort also showed a tendency toward co-occurrence across the 120 or so validation repertoires, and roughly 94% of cluster scores exceeded 0. According to the authors, the approach could potentially be generalized to other disease states and immunological phenotypes. Across donors, most TCR sequences were observed very rarely, whereas some public TCRs were present in many individuals.

The sequence is built from TRBV11-3 and TRBJ2-3; TRBD1 is possibly the D segment (6 matching bases). Sequencing was carried out using PBMCs. The TCR originated in a young woman in good health and CMV-seropositive. The DNA reads TGTGCCAGCAGCTTAGGACGGACAGCTAGCACAGATACGCAGTATTTT. Protein translation: CASSLGRTASTDTQYF.